A selection of T cell receptor beta chains follows, all from one sample in a study of CD8+ T cells in alopecia areata. TCRdb keeps only in-frame clones here, not all; method: immunoSEQ multiplex PCR. The sample includes 130,000 to 150,000 clones, approximately 65% of them seen just once. Source material: CD8+ T cells sorted from blood. These receptors all stem from a human donor in good health. Both conserved end residues are part of each CDR3. The D gene is left open where the match is weak. Size values are once, few and many counts, or a class for expanded clones, and some rows have none.

D gene	clone size	V gene	J gene	CDR3 DNA	CDR3 protein
.	.	TRBV30	TRBJ2-1	TGTGCCTGGAGTACCCGGGCCTCCCCTAATGAGCAGTTCTTC	CAWSTRASPNEQFF
.	.	TRBV5-4	TRBJ1-2	TGTGCCAGCAGCGGGGAGAGTCCCCTCAGGGGCGGCTACACCTTC	CASSGESPLRGGYTF
TRBD1	.	TRBV27	TRBJ1-1	TGTGCCAGCAGTTCAATTGGACAGGGCACTGAAGCTTTCTTT	CASSSIGQGTEAFF
TRBD1	.	TRBV14	TRBJ1-1	TGTGCCAGCAGCCCCAGGGACAGCACAGGAGGCACTGAAGCTTTCTTT	CASSPRDSTGGTEAFF
TRBD1	.	TRBV9	TRBJ1-2	TGTGCCAGCAGCGTAAGTTCAGGGGGCGGCGGTGGCTACACCTTC	CASSVSSGGGGGYTF
TRBD2	.	TRBV28	TRBJ2-3	TGTGCCAGCAGTCTATATAGCGGGAGGGGCACAGATACGCAGTATTTT	CASSLYSGRGTDTQYF
.	few	TRBV25-1	TRBJ2-7	TGTGCCAGCGGTTCCTACGAGCAGTACTTC	CASGSYEQYF
TRBD1	once	TRBV27	TRBJ1-5	TGTGCCAGCAGTCTGGGACAGGGGTTATATCAGCCCCAGCATTTT	CASSLGQGLYQPQHF
.	few	TRBV25-1	TRBJ2-7	TGTGCCAGCAGTGACGGTCTCGAGCAGTACTTC	CASSDGLEQYF
.	few	TRBV11-2	TRBJ2-1	TGTGCCAGCAGGGCGTGGGGGAGTGGGGGTGATAATGAGCAGTTCTTC	CASRAWGSGGDNEQFF
.	few	TRBV29-1	TRBJ2-7	TGCAGCGTAGAATCGGACGGCTACGAGCAGTACTTC	CSVESDGYEQYF
.	once	TRBV6-1	TRBJ1-1	TGTGCCAGCAGTCAAACGATAGGGACTGAAGCTTTCTTT	CASSQTIGTEAFF
.	.	TRBV6-5	TRBJ2-6	TGTGCCAGCGCTACCGGCTCTGGGGCCAACGTCCTGACTTTC	CASATGSGANVLTF
TRBD1	.	TRBV5-1	TRBJ1-1	TGCGCCAGCAGCCTCACCCGGACAGGGGAGCGCCACACTGAAGCTTTCTTT	CASSLTRTGERHTEAFF
.	.	TRBV6-5	TRBJ2-1	TGTGCCAGCAGAGAACGACCGGGCTCCTACAATGAGCAGTTCTTC	CASRERPGSYNEQFF
.	few	TRBV7-9	TRBJ2-3	TGTGCCAGCAGCCCAACACCAGGGTGGAGGGCAGATACGCAGTATTTT	CASSPTPGWRADTQYF
TRBD1	.	TRBV29-1	TRBJ1-2	TGCAGCGCGCGGGACAGCGATTATGGCTACACCTTC	CSARDSDYGYTF
TRBD2	few	TRBV29-1	TRBJ2-2	TGCAGCGTTGCGGGACTAGCGGGAGTTGGGGAGCTGTTTTTT	CSVAGLAGVGELFF
.	.	TRBV9	TRBJ2-3	TGTGCCAGCAGCGTAGTAGAGGGGCGTACGCAGTATTTT	CASSVVEGRTQYF
.	.	TRBV7-2	TRBJ2-1	TGTGCCAGCAGCTTAAGAGGGTTTGATGAGCAGTTCTTC	CASSLRGFDEQFF
.	.	TRBV29-1	TRBJ2-6	TGCAGCGCGTCGGGGGAAGGGGCCAACGTCCTGACTTTC	CSASGEGANVLTF
.	.	TRBV6-6	TRBJ2-1	TGTGCCAGCAGTTACCTCTACAATGAGCAGTTCTTC	CASSYLYNEQFF
TRBD2	.	TRBV6-1	TRBJ2-7	TGTGCCAGCAAAGCGGGAGGCCCTACCTACGAGCAGTACTTC	CASKAGGPTYEQYF
TRBD1	.	TRBV2	TRBJ2-7	TGTGCCAGCAGCTGGACAGGGGGCAGCGAGCAGTACTTC	CASSWTGGSEQYF
TRBD2	.	TRBV6-5	TRBJ2-5	TGTGCCAGCAGTTTTCAGGGAGGGACAGAGACCCAGTACTTC	CASSFQGGTETQYF
TRBD2	.	TRBV5-1	TRBJ2-3	TGCGCCAGCAGCGACAGCGGGAGTGGCGCAGATACGCAGTATTTT	CASSDSGSGADTQYF
.	.	TRBV27	TRBJ1-1	TGTGCCAGCAGTTTACCAGGGTCTGAAGCTTTCTTT	CASSLPGSEAFF
.	.	TRBV7-9	TRBJ1-2	TGTGCCAGCAGCTCCGTTAAGGATGGCTACACCTTC	CASSSVKDGYTF
.	few	TRBV27	TRBJ2-3	TGTGCCAGCAGTCCTACGACAGATACGCAGTATTTT	CASSPTTDTQYF
.	few	TRBV11-2	TRBJ2-7	TGTGCCAGCAGCTTAGACGGTCTTTGGGACGAGCAGTACTTC	CASSLDGLWDEQYF
.	.	TRBV29-1	TRBJ2-7	TGCAGCGTTCTGGACCGAGGCTCCTACGAGCAGTACTTC	CSVLDRGSYEQYF
.	few	TRBV15	TRBJ2-5	TGTGCCCCCCTTCCGCCCCAGTACTTC	CAPLPPQYF
.	.	TRBV29-1	TRBJ1-4	TGCAGCGTTGTTTGGGTCTCAACTAATGAAAAACTGTTTTTT	CSVVWVSTNEKLFF
.	.	TRBV9	TRBJ2-7	TGTGCCAGCAGCGTAGAAGCTAGTCGAGTCCACGAGCAGTACTTC	CASSVEASRVHEQYF
TRBD2	.	TRBV4-1	TRBJ2-2	TGCGCCAGCAGCCTAAGGACTAGCGGAAACACCGGGGAGCTGTTTTTT	CASSLRTSGNTGELFF
.	medium-sized	TRBV5-1	TRBJ2-1	TGCGCCAGCAGCCCCTCTAGGGGAGGCTCCTACAATGAGCAGTTCTTC	CASSPSRGGSYNEQFF
.	.	TRBV5-1	TRBJ2-7	TGCGCCAGCAGCTTGGCCTCGAGACTAGGTTACTCCTACGAGCAGTACTTC	CASSLASRLGYSYEQYF
TRBD2	.	TRBV7-9	TRBJ2-3	TGTGCCAGCAGTCCCAGCGGGAGTGCGGATACGCAGTATTTT	CASSPSGSADTQYF
.	.	TRBV30	TRBJ1-5	TGTGCCTGGAGTGTACAGGGATTGGATTTT	CAWSVQGLDF
.	.	TRBV7-9	TRBJ2-7	TGTGCCAGCAGTTTATCGGCAGGGTCGTACTACGAGCAGTACTTC	CASSLSAGSYYEQYF
TRBD1	.	TRBV5-1	TRBJ2-5	TGCGCCAGCAGCTTGGAGACAGGGTCGGCGAAGACCCAGTACTTC	CASSLETGSAKTQYF
.	.	TRBV14	TRBJ2-2	TGTGCCAGCAGCCACGCCGTACCCGGGGAGCTGTTTTTT	CASSHAVPGELFF
.	.	TRBV5-1	TRBJ2-7	TGCGCCAGCAGCGGGGGGACTGCGGCGTACGAGCAGTACTTC	CASSGGTAAYEQYF
TRBD1	.	TRBV30	TRBJ1-1	TGTGCCTGGAGTGTACCTACAGGGGGCAACACTGAAGCTTTCTTT	CAWSVPTGGNTEAFF
.	once	TRBV5-6	TRBJ2-7	TGTGCCAGCAGCTTGGTTCCCTCCTACGAGCAGTACTTC	CASSLVPSYEQYF
TRBD2	.	TRBV6-5	TRBJ2-3	TGTGCCAGCAGTTACGCTAGCGGGAGACACACAGATACGCAGTATTTT	CASSYASGRHTDTQYF
TRBD2	.	TRBV7-2	TRBJ2-1	TGTGCCAGCAGCCTCAGCGGGGGCTCCTACAATGAGCAGTTCTTC	CASSLSGGSYNEQFF
TRBD1	.	TRBV29-1	TRBJ1-1	TGCAGCGCGCTCCAGACAGGGGTGAACACTGAAGCTTTCTTT	CSALQTGVNTEAFF
.	.	TRBV27	TRBJ2-7	TGTGCCAGCAGTTTATCGGGCCCCAACGAGCAGTACTTC	CASSLSGPNEQYF
.	.	TRBV5-6	TRBJ2-7	TGTGCCAGCACCCGGAGGGGGAACTACGAGCAGTACTTC	CASTRRGNYEQYF
.	.	TRBV5-4	TRBJ2-6	TGTGCCAGCAGCGCCCGAGATGGGGGAAGGGGTGGGGCCAACGTCCTGACTTTC	CASSARDGGRGGANVLTF
.	.	TRBV18	TRBJ2-7	TGTGCCAGCTCACCTGCAGGCCTCTACGAGCAGTACTTC	CASSPAGLYEQYF
.	.	TRBV27	TRBJ1-5	TGTGCCAGCCGAAACGTGGGGCTTAGCAATCAGCCCCAGCATTTT	CASRNVGLSNQPQHF
.	.	TRBV10-3	TRBJ2-7	TGTGCCATCTCAGGGACAAACGCCTACGAGCAGTACTTC	CAISGTNAYEQYF
.	few	TRBV2	TRBJ2-1	TGTGCCAGCACCGAATCCAGAACTGAGCAGTTCTTC	CASTESRTEQFF
.	.	TRBV13	TRBJ1-5	TGTGCCAGCAGCCTTGGAATCGGCAATCAGCCCCAGCATTTT	CASSLGIGNQPQHF
.	.	TRBV29-1	TRBJ2-7	TGCAGCGTTGAAGAAGGCCGGGGCTACGAGCAGTACTTC	CSVEEGRGYEQYF
.	.	TRBV30	TRBJ2-1	TGTGCCTGGAGCACAGGGAACAATGAGCAGTTCTTC	CAWSTGNNEQFF
.	.	TRBV5-1	TRBJ2-7	TGCGCCAGCAGCTCCCAGGAGTCGACCTACGAGCAGTACTTC	CASSSQESTYEQYF